This entry is about one TCR beta chain. These data come from a study of cytomegalovirus exposure and HLA in healthy donors. Primers: 60 Vbeta forward and 13 Jbeta reverse. TCRdb's table, derived via immunoSEQ multiplex PCR, lists solely in-frame clones and lacks some. This table has around 130,000 clones, about 79% appearing once. The CDR3 totals 14 residues. Trimming cost V 4 bases and J 5 bases; bases outside gene matches: 7. The germline gives CDR1 SGHRS, CDR2 YFSETQ. The chain has TRBV5-1 and TRBJ2-5; TRBD1 aligns across 8 bases. The source of this sequence is a man in his fifties or sixties in good health and CMV-seronegative. The source material was PBMCs. DNA of the CDR3: TGCGCCAGCAGCGCAACAGGGGGAGAGGAGACCCAGTACTTC. Amino acids: CASSATGGEETQYF.